A selection of T cell receptor beta chains follows, all from one sample in a study of blood T cells in healthy people across ages. A single record per CDR3 protein comes from TCRdb applying MiXCR to the 5' RACE reads. The sample lists roughly 800,000 distinct CDR3 sequences, about 53% occurring once. Sequenced sample: blood. These receptors were collected from an elderly man in good health. Each CDR3 is given with its conserved first and last residue. D genes are given only for firm matches. The size of a clone is reported for some rows only, either as once, few or many, or as a class for expanded clones.

clone size: NA
D gene: TRBD1
J gene: TRBJ1-2
V gene: TRBV18
CDR3 protein: CASSPQPDRANYDYTF
CDR3 DNA: TGTGCCAGCTCACCACAACCGGACAGGGCTAACTATGACTACACCTTC

clone size: NA
D gene: NA
J gene: TRBJ2-5
V gene: TRBV10-2
CDR3 protein: CASSLTHPTQYF
CDR3 DNA: TGCGCCAGCAGTCTAACCCACCCGACCCAGTACTTC

clone size: NA
D gene: TRBD2
J gene: TRBJ2-7
V gene: TRBV2
CDR3 protein: CASSVIGLAGVEQYF
CDR3 DNA: TGTGCCAGCAGTGTTATTGGACTAGCGGGAGTCGAGCAGTACTTC

clone size: few
D gene: NA
J gene: TRBJ2-3
V gene: TRBV11-2
CDR3 protein: CASSPGEHRYAYF
CDR3 DNA: TGTGCCAGCAGCCCGGGGGAGCACAGATACGCGTATTTT

clone size: NA
D gene: NA
J gene: TRBJ1-5
V gene: TRBV10-3
CDR3 protein: CAISEGGEGQPQHF
CDR3 DNA: TGTGCCATCAGTGAGGGAGGTGAGGGTCAGCCCCAGCATTTT

clone size: few
D gene: TRBD2
J gene: TRBJ2-3
V gene: TRBV7-9
CDR3 protein: CASSLVAGYTDTQYF
CDR3 DNA: TGTGCCAGCAGCTTAGTAGCGGGGTACACAGATACGCAGTATTTT

clone size: NA
D gene: NA
J gene: TRBJ1-2
V gene: TRBV12-3/TRBV12-4
CDR3 protein: CASSLPVGSGYTF
CDR3 DNA: TGTGCCAGCAGTCTTCCCGTGGGGTCTGGCTACACCTTC

clone size: NA
D gene: NA
J gene: TRBJ2-2
V gene: TRBV3-1
CDR3 protein: CASSQGFLASGELFF
CDR3 DNA: TGTGCCAGCAGCCAAGGGTTTCTAGCTTCCGGGGAGCTGTTTTTT

clone size: few
D gene: NA
J gene: TRBJ2-5
V gene: TRBV27
CDR3 protein: CASSSGWETQYF
CDR3 DNA: TGTGCCAGCAGTTCCGGGTGGGAGACCCAGTACTTC

clone size: once
D gene: TRBD2
J gene: TRBJ2-5
V gene: TRBV27
CDR3 protein: CASSSLGSSGSWGETQYF
CDR3 DNA: TGTGCCAGCAGTTCCCTAGGTTCTAGCGGGAGTTGGGGGGAGACCCAGTACTTC

clone size: NA
D gene: TRBD1
J gene: TRBJ1-6
V gene: TRBV6-5
CDR3 protein: CASSRGGDSPLHF
CDR3 DNA: TGTGCCAGCAGCCGAGGGGGCGACTCACCCCTCCACTTT

clone size: few
D gene: NA
J gene: TRBJ2-7
V gene: TRBV20-1
CDR3 protein: CSAVRGTYEQYF
CDR3 DNA: TGCAGTGCCGTCCGGGGGACCTACGAGCAGTACTTC

clone size: many
D gene: TRBD2
J gene: TRBJ2-7
V gene: TRBV20-1
CDR3 protein: CSAGAPSAGPYEQYF
CDR3 DNA: TGCAGTGCTGGAGCCCCATCAGCGGGGCCTTACGAGCAGTACTTC

clone size: few
D gene: TRBD1
J gene: TRBJ1-1
V gene: TRBV29-1
CDR3 protein: CSALHDRVHPRDTEAFF
CDR3 DNA: TGCAGCGCCCTCCACGACAGGGTTCATCCCCGTGACACTGAAGCTTTCTTT

clone size: NA
D gene: NA
J gene: TRBJ2-6
V gene: TRBV20-1
CDR3 protein: CSASSGPGSGANVLTF
CDR3 DNA: TGCAGTGCTAGCAGCGGGCCCGGCTCTGGGGCCAACGTCCTGACTTTC

clone size: NA
D gene: TRBD1
J gene: TRBJ2-1
V gene: TRBV27
CDR3 protein: CASSVQGSSYNEQFF
CDR3 DNA: TGTGCCAGCAGTGTACAGGGGAGCTCCTACAATGAGCAGTTCTTC

clone size: NA
D gene: NA
J gene: TRBJ1-5
V gene: TRBV7-9
CDR3 protein: CASSYQGLEPQHF
CDR3 DNA: TGTGCCAGCAGCTACCAGGGTTTGGAGCCCCAGCATTTT

clone size: NA
D gene: TRBD2
J gene: TRBJ2-2
V gene: TRBV29-1
CDR3 protein: CSTRGVNTGELFF
CDR3 DNA: TGCAGCACCCGGGGGGTCAACACCGGGGAGCTGTTTTTT

clone size: once
D gene: NA
J gene: TRBJ2-1
V gene: TRBV29-1
CDR3 protein: CSVGRVGQGVDNEQFF
CDR3 DNA: TGCAGCGTTGGAAGGGTGGGGCAGGGAGTGGACAATGAGCAGTTCTTC

clone size: NA
D gene: TRBD2
J gene: TRBJ2-2
V gene: TRBV6-5
CDR3 protein: CASLRTRDTGELFF
CDR3 DNA: TGTGCCAGCCTGAGGACTAGAGACACCGGGGAGCTGTTTTTT

clone size: NA
D gene: TRBD2
J gene: TRBJ2-7
V gene: TRBV4-2
CDR3 protein: CASSPQASGFLNEQYF
CDR3 DNA: TGTGCCAGCAGCCCCCAGGCTAGCGGGTTCTTAAACGAGCAGTACTTC

clone size: few
D gene: NA
J gene: TRBJ2-3
V gene: TRBV29-1
CDR3 protein: CSVGQVGGRYAYF
CDR3 DNA: TGCAGCGTTGGACAGGTTGGGGGGAGATACGCGTATTTT

clone size: NA
D gene: TRBD1
J gene: TRBJ2-3
V gene: TRBV28
CDR3 protein: CASSFDRVVRYAYF
CDR3 DNA: TGTGCCAGCAGCTTTGACAGGGTAGTCAGATACGCGTATTTT

clone size: NA
D gene: NA
J gene: TRBJ1-1
V gene: TRBV9
CDR3 protein: CASSVAQNQGNPMNTEAFF
CDR3 DNA: TGTGCCAGCAGCGTAGCCCAGAATCAGGGAAACCCCATGAACACTGAAGCTTTCTTT

clone size: few
D gene: NA
J gene: TRBJ1-4
V gene: TRBV12-3/TRBV12-4
CDR3 protein: CASSLGHKLFF
CDR3 DNA: TGTGCCAGCAGTCTAGGTCACAAACTGTTTTTT

clone size: NA
D gene: NA
J gene: TRBJ1-2
V gene: TRBV5-1
CDR3 protein: CASTRDRKNYGYTF
CDR3 DNA: TGCGCCAGCACCAGAGACAGGAAAAACTATGGCTACACCTTC

clone size: NA
D gene: NA
J gene: TRBJ1-1
V gene: TRBV28
CDR3 protein: CASSLSSGGNTEAFF
CDR3 DNA: TGTGCCAGCAGTTTATCCTCCGGAGGGAACACTGAAGCTTTCTTT

clone size: few
D gene: TRBD1
J gene: TRBJ1-2
V gene: TRBV20-1
CDR3 protein: CSARPRDRENGYTF
CDR3 DNA: TGCAGTGCTAGACCCCGGGACAGGGAAAATGGCTACACCTTC

clone size: few
D gene: NA
J gene: TRBJ2-5
V gene: TRBV6-2/TRBV6-3
CDR3 protein: CASSHGDFQETQYF
CDR3 DNA: TGTGCCAGCAGCCACGGGGACTTCCAAGAGACCCAGTACTTC

clone size: NA
D gene: TRBD1
J gene: TRBJ2-7
V gene: TRBV20-1
CDR3 protein: CSAGTGRSHEQYF
CDR3 DNA: TGCAGTGCAGGGACAGGGCGGTCCCACGAGCAGTACTTC

clone size: once
D gene: NA
J gene: TRBJ2-7
V gene: TRBV5-1
CDR3 protein: CASSHGPLISYEQYF
CDR3 DNA: TGCGCCAGCAGTCACGGACCCCTCATCTCCTACGAGCAGTACTTC

clone size: many
D gene: NA
J gene: TRBJ2-5
V gene: TRBV6-2/TRBV6-3
CDR3 protein: CASTALPGQQVGDEQYF
CDR3 DNA: TGTGCCAGCACCGCCCTTCCCGGACAGCAGGTCGGGGATGAGCAGTACTTC

clone size: NA
D gene: NA
J gene: TRBJ1-5
V gene: TRBV29-1
CDR3 protein: CSVGGGAYQPQHF
CDR3 DNA: TGCAGCGTGGGAGGGGGGGCTTATCAGCCCCAGCATTTT

clone size: NA
D gene: TRBD1
J gene: TRBJ1-1
V gene: TRBV7-2
CDR3 protein: CASSWKGTGVTEAFF
CDR3 DNA: TGTGCCAGCAGCTGGAAAGGGACAGGGGTCACTGAAGCTTTCTTT

clone size: NA
D gene: TRBD2
J gene: TRBJ2-1
V gene: TRBV4-2
CDR3 protein: CASGLAGGDEQFF
CDR3 DNA: TGTGCCAGCGGACTAGCGGGTGGGGATGAGCAGTTCTTC

clone size: NA
D gene: TRBD1
J gene: TRBJ1-2
V gene: TRBV7-2
CDR3 protein: CASTPGQGASYGYTF
CDR3 DNA: TGTGCCAGCACACCGGGACAGGGGGCCTCATATGGCTACACCTTC

clone size: NA
D gene: TRBD1
J gene: TRBJ1-2
V gene: TRBV28
CDR3 protein: CASRAGQKTNYGYTF
CDR3 DNA: TGTGCCAGCAGGGCGGGACAGAAGACTAACTATGGCTACACCTTC

clone size: few
D gene: TRBD1
J gene: TRBJ2-5
V gene: TRBV27
CDR3 protein: CASQTGTGYQETQYF
CDR3 DNA: TGTGCCAGTCAGACCGGGACAGGGTACCAAGAGACCCAGTACTTC

clone size: NA
D gene: NA
J gene: TRBJ2-5
V gene: TRBV10-1
CDR3 protein: CDSSETGTGTQYF
CDR3 DNA: TGCGACAGCAGTGAAACAGGCACCGGGACCCAGTACTTC

clone size: NA
D gene: NA
J gene: TRBJ1-1
V gene: TRBV10-3
CDR3 protein: CAISSTGLQAFF
CDR3 DNA: TGTGCCATCAGCTCCACAGGACTTCAAGCTTTCTTT

clone size: few
D gene: NA
J gene: TRBJ2-3
V gene: TRBV28
CDR3 protein: CASSFLGGSTDTQYF
CDR3 DNA: TGTGCCAGCAGCTTTTTAGGGGGTAGCACAGATACGCAGTATTTT